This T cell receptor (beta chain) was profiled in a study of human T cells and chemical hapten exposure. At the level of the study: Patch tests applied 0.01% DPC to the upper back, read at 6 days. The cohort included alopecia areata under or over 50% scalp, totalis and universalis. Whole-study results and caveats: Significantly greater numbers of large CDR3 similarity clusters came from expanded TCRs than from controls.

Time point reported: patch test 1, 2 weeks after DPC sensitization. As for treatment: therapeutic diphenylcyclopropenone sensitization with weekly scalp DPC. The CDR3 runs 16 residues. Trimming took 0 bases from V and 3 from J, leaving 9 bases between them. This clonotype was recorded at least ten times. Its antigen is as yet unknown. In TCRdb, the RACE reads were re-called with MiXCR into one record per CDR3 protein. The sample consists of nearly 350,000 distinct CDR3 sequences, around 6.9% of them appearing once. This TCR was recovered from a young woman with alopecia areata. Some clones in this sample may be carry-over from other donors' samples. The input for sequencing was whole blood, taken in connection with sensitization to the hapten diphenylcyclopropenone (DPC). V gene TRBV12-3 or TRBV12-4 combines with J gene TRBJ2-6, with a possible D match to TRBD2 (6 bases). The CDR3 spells CASSLALGLGANVLTF. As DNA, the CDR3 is TGTGCCAGCAGTTTAGCGCTGGGACTTGGGGCCAACGTCCTGACTTTC.